This passage covers 15 T cell receptor beta chains from one sample sequenced in a study of memory CD8 T cells in hepatitis C reinfection. Time point reported: pre-reinfection, 55 to 20 weeks before reinfection detection. The sorted cells went straight to TCR sequencing with no prior in vitro expansion. This table comes from immunoSEQ multiplex PCR, and its TCRdb copy is limited to in-frame clones, with some not included. The sample has around 6,000 clones; 75% to 90% are singletons. Sequenced material: naive CD8+ T cells sorted from blood. The receptors here all came from a man between 45 and 60 years old with hepatitis C virus infection.

The chain employs TRBV6-5 and TRBJ2-7; D unclear. Trimming removed 6 bases at V and 0 bases at J, with 12 bases between. In germline, CDR1 is MNHEY, CDR2 SVGAGI. CDR3 length equals 14 residues. The CDR3 region is CASSRSSSSYEQYF. The CDR3 bases are TGTGCCAGCAGCCGTTCCTCTAGCTCCTACGAGCAGTACTTC.

The gene calls are TRBV9 and TRBJ2-7; D remains ambiguous. Germline V gene data show CDR1 as SGDLS and CDR2 as YYNGEE. The CDR3 spans 16 residues. The V end lost 4 bases, the J end lost 0 bases, and 17 bases lay between the germline ends. In DNA form, the CDR3 reads TGTGCCAGCAGCCCAATCCCCCAACAGAGCTCCTACGAGCAGTACTTC. It is translated as CASSPIPQQSSYEQYF.

V is TRBV7-2 and J is TRBJ2-7, with 8 bases that match TRBD1. The CDR3 runs to 14 residues. The V gene end was trimmed by 1 base and the J gene end by 5 bases; junction bases not matched to a gene: 4. Germline assignment: CDR1 SGHTA and CDR2 FQGNSA. In DNA, the CDR3 is TGTGCCAGCAGCTTAGAGACAGGGGTAGACGAGCAGTACTTC. Its translation is CASSLETGVDEQYF.

The chain combines TRBV27 with TRBJ2-7; 9 bases line up with TRBD1. CDR1 and CDR2 from the germline V gene are MNHEY and SMNVEV (reference sequence). V shed 0 bases, J shed 7 bases, and the junction held 10 bases outside the gene matches. The CDR3 loop spans 16 amino acids. The CDR3: CASSLSWTGELGEQYF. In DNA, the CDR3 is TGTGCCAGCAGTTTATCGTGGACAGGGGAGTTGGGAGAGCAGTACTTC.

This clone was counted a few times. The chain couples TRBV28 to TRBJ2-5; 7 bases are shared with TRBD1. Germline values: CDR1 MDHEN, CDR2 SYDVKM. CDR3 length: 15 amino acids. After removal of 10 bases from V and 1 base from J, the junction contained 12 bases not matched to a gene. The CDR3 loop reads CAIRGTGALQETQYF. The CDR3, as DNA: TGTGCCATCCGGGGAACAGGGGCACTCCAAGAGACCCAGTACTTC.

The rearrangement uses TRBV9 and TRBJ2-3; D is unclear. The CDR3 is 14 residues long. Germline V gene data show CDR1 as SGDLS and CDR2 as YYNGEE. V shed 0 bases and J shed 0 bases, with 5 bases lying between them. In nucleotides, the CDR3 is TGTGCCAGCAGCGTAGGCGTTAGCACAGATACGCAGTATTTT. As protein: CASSVGVSTDTQYF.

The chain recombines TRBV7-9 with TRBJ2-1; D may be TRBD2 (6 bases). V was pared by 4 bases and J by 1 base, with 20 bases between. This CDR3 spans 18 amino acids. In germline, CDR1 is SEHNR, CDR2 FQNEAQ (reference sequence). The CDR3 coding sequence is TGTGCCAGCAGCTCCTGGCCACCGGGACTGGGTTCCTACAATGAGCAGTTCTTC. It codes for CASSSWPPGLGSYNEQFF. Looking up the rest from reference TRBV7-9 and TRBJ2-1 gives the full variable domain: DTGVSQNPRHKITKRGQNVTFRCDPISEHNRLYWYRQTLGQGPEFLTYFQNEAQLEKSRLLSDRFSAERPKGSFSTLEIQRTEQGDSAMYLCASSSWPPGLGSYNEQFFGPGTRLTVL.

The chain has TRBV27 and TRBJ1-2, with TRBD1 identical over 8 bases. Germline V lookup: CDR1 MNHEY, CDR2 SMNVEV (reference sequence). V trimming: 8 bases; J trimming: 7 bases; junction bases outside the gene matches: 12. The CDR3 has 14 residues. CDR3 residues: CASCTPGQGGGYTF. The DNA of the CDR3 is TGTGCCAGCTGTACTCCTGGACAGGGAGGTGGCTACACCTTC.

The V gene is TRBV4-3, the J gene TRBJ2-1; TRBD1 matches at 7 bases. J was trimmed by 2 bases and V by 3 bases; bases with no gene match: 4. Germline lookup yields CDR1 LGHNA and CDR2 YSLEER. CDR3 size: 15 residues. The CDR3 here is CASSQRQGAYNEQFF. The DNA of the CDR3 is TGCGCCAGCAGCCAGAGACAGGGTGCCTACAATGAGCAGTTCTTC.

The chain joins TRBV6-1 to TRBJ1-1; D is ambiguous. The CDR3 runs 11 residues. The V gene lost 8 bases and the J gene lost 1 base, with 5 bases spanning the gap. Germline V gene lookup returns CDR1 MNHNS and CDR2 SASEGT. The CDR3 here is CASGENTEAFF. The CDR3 DNA is TGTGCCAGCGGAGAGAACACTGAAGCTTTCTTT.

This clone was observed a single time. The chain uses TRBV7-2 and TRBJ2-3; maybe TRBD1 (5 bases). Germline V gene lookup returns CDR1 SGHTA and CDR2 FQGNSA. This CDR3 spans 16 amino acids. Trimming cost V 4 bases and J 0 bases, with 14 bases left between them. The CDR3 region has the DNA TGTGCCAGCAGCTCCGAACAGGTGTCTAGCACAGATACGCAGTATTTT. Its translation is CASSSEQVSSTDTQYF. The whole variable domain, filled in from reference TRBV7-2 and TRBJ2-3, reads GAGVSQSPSNKVTEKGKDVELRCDPISGHTALYWYRQSLGQGLEFLIYFQGNSAPDKSGLPSDRFSAERTGGSVSTLTIQRTQQEDSAVYLCASSSEQVSSTDTQYFGPGTRLTVL.

The CDR3 sequence: CASSQTLTSGYEQYF. The CDR3 nucleotides are TGCGCCAGCAGCCAGACCCTGACTAGCGGATACGAGCAGTACTTC. This chain connects TRBV4-1 to TRBJ2-7; 9 bases agree with TRBD2. Germline V lookup: CDR1 MGHRA, CDR2 YSYEKL. V dropped 3 bases and J dropped 4; count of bases not matched to a gene: 7. The CDR3 consists of 15 residues.

The rearrangement joins TRBV5-4 to TRBJ2-7; TRBD2 matches at 8 bases. Germline V CDR1 and CDR2: SGHNT, YYREEE (reference sequence). The CDR3 totals 16 residues. With 0 bases clipped from V and 5 bases from J, the junction kept 10 bases outside the gene matches. The CDR3 DNA reads TGTGCCAGCAGCTTGGACGGGGCGGGAGGATCCAACGAGCAGTACTTC. This encodes CASSLDGAGGSNEQYF.

J is TRBJ2-7 and V is TRBV19; D ambiguous. Trimming cost V 1 base and J 3 bases, with 7 bases left between them. This CDR3 has 13 amino acids. Germline V lookup: CDR1 LNHDA, CDR2 SQIVND (reference sequence). The CDR3 is CASSIGHLYEQYF. The CDR3 nucleotides are TGTGCCAGTAGTATAGGGCATCTCTACGAGCAGTACTTC.

The V gene is TRBV11-2, the J gene TRBJ2-7, with D unclear. Between the trimmed V and J ends, which lost 0 bases and 4 bases, there was a span of 10 bases. The CDR3 extends over 14 amino acids. Germline CDR1 is SGHAT and CDR2 is FQNNGV. CDR3: CASSLESQKYEQYF. The CDR3 bases are TGTGCCAGCAGCTTAGAATCCCAGAAGTACGAGCAGTACTTC.